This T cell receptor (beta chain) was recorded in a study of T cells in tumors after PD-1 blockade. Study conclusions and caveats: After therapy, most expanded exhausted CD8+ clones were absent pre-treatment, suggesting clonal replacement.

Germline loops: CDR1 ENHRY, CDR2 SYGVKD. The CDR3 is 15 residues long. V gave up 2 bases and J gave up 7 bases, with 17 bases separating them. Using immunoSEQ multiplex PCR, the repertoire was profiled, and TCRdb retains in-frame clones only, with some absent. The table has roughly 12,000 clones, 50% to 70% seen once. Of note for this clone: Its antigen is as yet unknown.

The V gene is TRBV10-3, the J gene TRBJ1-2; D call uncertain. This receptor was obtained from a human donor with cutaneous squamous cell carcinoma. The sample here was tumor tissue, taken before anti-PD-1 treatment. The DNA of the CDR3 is TGTGCCATCAGTGAGAAGGCAGACCCCGTGTTTGGCTACACCTTC. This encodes CAISEKADPVFGYTF.